This note documents a single T cell receptor beta chain sequence. Its antigen is unknown. Within one base of it there is no much larger clone, and no base qualities were kept. This entry comes from a study of cytomegalovirus exposure and HLA in healthy donors (dated 2017 in TCRdb). With respect to the entire study: In an earlier analysis of roughly 590 of the donors, 250 to 300 Gb of sequence data and 95 million to 130 million unique TCR beta sequences from about 179 million T cells were reported. Roughly 300 gigabases of sequencing data and 91 million or so unique TCR sequences made up an early release that covered under 750 HLA-typed donors. Of the 300 to 500 genotyped donors, over 80% were placed in the genetic ancestry cluster associated with self-reported Caucasian donors. The study was designed to test whether signatures of past pathogen exposure could be identified by cataloging public T cell receptors. Using immunosequencing, the study profiled T cell repertoires from roughly 650 subjects and related those repertoires to cytomegalovirus serostatus. A separate validation cohort of about 110 different subjects was used in addition to the approximately 700-subject first cohort. To predict cytomegalovirus infection status, the study combined high-throughput TCR immunosequencing, statistical association of individual TCRs with disease status, and machine learning. In a later analysis, previously published TCR beta repertoires from about 640 donors were re-analyzed and high-resolution HLA genotyping was added so that TCR occurrence patterns could be studied. Rather than using new phenotypic data, the later analysis identified candidate immune exposures from TCR beta sequences and from how often those sequences occurred across donors. In an earlier analysis of 587 of the donors, high-throughput TCR beta sequencing was used to judge whether each TCR beta V gene segment behaved as functional or pseudogenic. Donor age, sex, ethnicity and CMV serostatus were compiled alongside the repertoire data. Genome-wide SNP genotypes for about 65% of the roughly 670 donors were used in a later genetic analysis, which treated that subset as a discovery cohort. Every repertoire in the discovery cohort had been generated on one and the same sequencing platform. HLA typing included class I and class II loci at four-digit resolution. Typing coverage varied by locus: 629-630 donors for A, B, C, DRB1 and DQB1; about 520 for DQA1; 600 to 610 for DPA1; under 490 for DPB1. Roughly 5 DR-DQ haplotypes were handled as single units for association and clustering because linkage in the cohort was strong. Among under 450 genotyped donors of the cohort, an average of around 240,000 unique TCR beta nucleotide sequences were sequenced per donor, 15% to 20% of them non-productive. The paper's findings and limits, for the study overall: Linkage disequilibrium might explain the correlated functional status among segregating V segments, but an unknown experimental factor could not be excluded. In a later analysis, 16,951 TCR beta sequences were associated with specific HLA alleles at a false discovery rate of 0.05. In both the original and validation cohorts, the classifier was reported to diagnose cytomegalovirus status with high specificity and sensitivity. Compared with the roughly 710-donor mean, donors in an Asian-associated ancestry cluster had fewer N-insertions in productive TCRs, according to a later genetic analysis. According to a later analysis, parvovirus B19, influenza, CMV and Epstein-Barr virus appeared linked to several top co-occurrence clusters. Broadly in line with IMGT annotations, most TCR beta V segments showed up in productive rearrangements about 87% or about 30% of the time in an earlier analysis of about 500 of the donors. This cohort had only TCR beta chains sequenced, and the lack of alpha or paired-chain data limited which features could be detected. The earlier analysis of fewer than 750 of the donors excluded 15 to 20 rarely observed V segments, including chromosome 9 orphons, because counts were too low. According to the authors, the approach could potentially be generalized to other disease states and immunological phenotypes. Presence/absence analyses assumed roughly uniform sequencing depth across donors, an assumption that may not hold. CMV serostatus was the only immune exposure information available for the cohort. In a later analysis, HLA-associated TCR beta chains showed more clonal expansion and lower generation probabilities than non-associated chains that were equally common. An association between a missense DCLRE1C variant and V-gene and J-gene trimming of TCR beta chains was found in a later genetic analysis and replicated in an independent cohort. A later analysis found that TCR association rates varied across HLA loci, with DRB1 alleles showing the most associated TCRs and HLA-C alleles the fewest. The 87-base-pair reads could not distinguish some IMGT-functional V segments, including TRBV6-2 and TRBV6-3, so those segments were excluded. In vitro tests confirmed that three of the cytomegalovirus-associated TCR beta chains recognize cytomegalovirus antigens. A group of highly shared sequence variants was considered likely to be a technical artifact of the sequencing pipeline. Because HLA typing was unavailable for some donors at each locus, only the typed subset was used in association tests. In a later analysis, most CMV-associated TCR beta chains were found to appear HLA-restricted, with HLA associations seemingly driven largely by CMV exposure. Strong co-occurrence of HLA alleles, especially DR and DQ, made assigning TCR associations to individual alleles difficult. The study listed 150 to 200 TCR beta chains as associated with cytomegalovirus. A further reported finding was that TCR beta sequences accurately predicted the HLA-A and HLA-B alleles for most subjects in the first cohort. While some public TCRs were present in many individuals, most TCR sequences turned up only very rarely across donors.

The cohort consisted of 600 to 750 healthy bone marrow donors. All cohort members were sampled while nominally healthy, although unrecorded immune exposures were likely present. Of the 690 or so cohort members, 289 had positive CMV serostatus and 350 to 450 had negative CMV serostatus, and CMV serostatus was not recorded for the donor. Every donor gave a peripheral blood sample, and the peripheral blood mononuclear cells from that sample were used for TCR beta sequencing. Genomic DNA was extracted from the blood cell samples with the Qiagen DNeasy Blood Extraction Kit. Spanning cysteine to phenylalanine, the CDR3 consists of 15 amino acids. Only the CDR3 part of the read is kept: 45 bases, read in frame from the first base. V lost 1 base and J lost 7 bases, and the count of bases not matched to a germline gene is 6. The CDR1 and CDR2 encoded by the germline V gene are SGHVS and FNYEAQ. The library was prepared using the immunoSEQ multiplex PCR assay. For the multiplex PCR, a mixture combining 60 forward primers for TCR Vbeta segments and 13 reverse primers for TCR Jbeta segments was used. Amplification of the CDR3 region of rearranged TCR beta genes was performed with a multiplex PCR assay on genomic DNA. On the Illumina HiSeq System, the amplified TCR beta libraries were sequenced as 87-base-pair reads. The paper's data handling went like this. Across the 600 to 700 repertoires, a later analysis counted 80 million or so unique TCR beta chains, roughly 11 million of which were shared by at least two donors. To remove PCR and sequencing errors, raw reads were error-corrected and collapsed into unique sequences using a nearest-neighbor algorithm that merged closely related sequences. Alignment of CDR3 sequences to IMGT reference sequences was used to assign V, D and J gene segments. For a sequence to be retained, at least a six-nucleotide match to both a V gene segment and a J gene segment was required. A rearrangement was called productive if the CDR3 had no stop codons and remained in frame with V and J, and every other rearrangement was called non-productive. Following IMGT convention, CDR3 was defined as the stretch from the second conserved V-encoded cysteine to the conserved J-encoded phenylalanine. The earlier analysis of 587 of the donors excluded any sequence lacking an unambiguous match to a single V gene segment. An earlier analysis of several hundred of the donors classified V segments as functional when productive rearrangements were above 56.7% and as segregating when the standard deviation between donors was above 5%. A statistical classification framework was developed to diagnose cytomegalovirus status using the catalog of TCR beta chain sequences. In a later analysis, V and J genes were assigned by comparing TCR nucleotide sequences against IMGT/GENE-DB human TR gene sequences. In a later analysis, CDR3 sequences and most-parsimonious VDJ recombination scenarios were assigned using the TCRdist pipeline. In a later analysis, each TCR beta chain was defined by its CDR3 amino acid sequence together with its V-gene family, and reads lacking a unique V-gene family were excluded. A later analysis removed several hundred highly shared, low-generation-probability nucleotide sequences to deal with suspected cross-contamination and a sequencing artifact. In a later analysis, a clonal expansion index was calculated for each public chain from normalized within-repertoire ranks of inferred template counts. In a later analysis, generation probabilities were computed with a VDJ recombination model fitted to out-of-frame rearrangements, and the resulting probabilities were checked against IGoR. A later analysis scored TCR-TCR, TCR-HLA and TCR-CMV co-occurrence with hypergeometric tests, applying a repertoire-size bias correction to TCR pairs. To estimate false discovery rates, a later analysis permuted the HLA or CMV assignments 20 times. In a later analysis, co-occurring TCRs were grouped using DBSCAN, with TCRdist sequence similarity added in when clustering inside HLA-allele-positive subsets. For co-occurrence clustering, repertoires with fewer than 30,000 or more than 120,000 public chains were excluded, along with several repertoires with anomalous nucleotide sharing. The clones in this table, taken by TCRdb from immuneACCESS, are in-frame only. Not every clone is retained; where verified, under half of the shortfall comes from an unresolved V gene, and the cause of the rest is unknown. V and J calls and clone size are those listed in that table; D and trimming were worked out from the DNA. The sample yields over 100,000 clones; 70% to 80% were counted once. The biggest ten clones account for approximately 2% of the sample.

The sequence derives from a human donor in good health. The V gene is TRBV7-6 and the J gene is TRBJ2-2, with 7 bases in between that match TRBD2. The sequencing input was PBMCs. The DNA sequence is given as TGTGCCAGCAGCTTAGAGGCGGGAGATAACGGGGAGCTGTTTTTT. It codes for CASSLEAGDNGELFF.